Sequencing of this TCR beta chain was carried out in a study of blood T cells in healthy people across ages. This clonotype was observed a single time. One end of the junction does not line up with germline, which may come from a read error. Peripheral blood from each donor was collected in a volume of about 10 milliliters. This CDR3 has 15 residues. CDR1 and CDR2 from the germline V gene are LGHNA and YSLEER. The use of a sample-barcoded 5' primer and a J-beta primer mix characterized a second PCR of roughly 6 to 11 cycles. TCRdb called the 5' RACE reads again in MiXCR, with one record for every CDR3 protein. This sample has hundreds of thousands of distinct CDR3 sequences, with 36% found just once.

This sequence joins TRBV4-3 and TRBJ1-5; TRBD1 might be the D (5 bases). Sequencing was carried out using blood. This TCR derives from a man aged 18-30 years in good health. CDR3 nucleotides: TGCACCAGCAGCCAAGATGGGGGTGTTGATCAGCCCCAGCATTTT. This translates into CTSSQDGGVDQPQHF.